One sample yielded the 10 T cell receptor beta chains listed below, sequenced in a study of tumor-infiltrating lymphocytes in localized non-small cell lung cancer. Method: immunoSEQ multiplex PCR; TCRdb's copy keeps in-frame clones and lacks some. The data show about 14,000 clones, with around four fifths seen just once and roughly 21% held by the top ten. Sequences were obtained from lung tumor tissue. Every receptor here comes from a human donor with non-small cell lung cancer.

This clone was seen just once. The chain is built from TRBV6-4 and TRBJ1-5; D is uncertain. Germline V gene sequence: CDR1 MRHNA, CDR2 SNTAGT. The V gene lost 0 bases and the J gene lost 3 bases, with 3 bases spanning the gap. The CDR3 runs to 13 residues. The CDR3 coding sequence is TGTGCCAGCAGTGACTCGGACAATCAGCCCCAGCATTTT. It is translated as CASSDSDNQPQHF.

The genes are TRBV7-3 and TRBJ2-3; unclear D gene. The ends were cut back, 7 bases at V and 4 bases at J, with 6 bases in the middle. Germline CDR1 SGHTA, CDR2 FQGTGA. The length of the CDR3 is 11 residues. The CDR3 DNA follows: TGTGCCAGCACCCTGGCAGATACGCAGTATTTT. This sequence encodes CASTLADTQYF. The whole variable domain, filled in from reference TRBV7-3 and TRBJ2-3, reads GAGVSQTPSNKVTEKGKYVELRCDPISGHTALYWYRQSLGQGPEFLIYFQGTGAADDSGLPNDRFFAVRPEGSVSTLKIQRTERGDSAVYLCASTLADTQYFGPGTRLTVL.

The V call is TRBV4-1, the J call TRBJ1-4; D not certain. CDR1 and CDR2 (germline): MGHRA, YSYEKL. The germline V and J ends were trimmed by 4 bases and 7 bases, with 19 bases remaining between them. This CDR3 has 16 residues. CDR3 nucleotides: TGCGCCAGCAGCCTCGCGCCGGGAGCGGTGGGTGAAAAACTGTTTTTT. This encodes CASSLAPGAVGEKLFF.

This clone was observed a handful of times. This chain uses TRBV5-5 with TRBJ1-4; D is unresolved. Trimming took off 0 bases at V and 4 bases at J, with 4 bases between the two ends. This CDR3 spans 13 amino acids. The germline gives CDR1 SGHKS, CDR2 YYEKEE (reference sequence). This CDR3 reads CASSLDLNEKLFF. In DNA, the CDR3 is TGTGCCAGCAGCTTGGACCTTAATGAAAAACTGTTTTTT.

This chain uses TRBV6-1 with TRBJ1-3; D not certain. The CDR3 runs 15 residues. Trimming stripped 3 bases from V and 0 bases from J, with 9 bases between. Germline CDR1 and CDR2: MNHNS and SASEGT. In nucleotides, the CDR3 is TGTGCCAGCAGTGATGGACCGTCCTCTGGAAACACCATATATTTT. As protein: CASSDGPSSGNTIYF.

The chain uses TRBV6-5 and TRBJ1-4; D possibly corresponds to TRBD1 (6 bases). The length of the CDR3 is 15 residues. Germline values: CDR1 MNHEY, CDR2 SVGAGI. V gave up 6 bases and J gave up 3 bases, with 14 bases separating them. The CDR3 DNA reads TGTGCCAGCAGGGAAAGGGGGGCCTCTAATGAAAAACTGTTTTTT. Translated: CASRERGASNEKLFF.

This clone has just one count. The chain uses TRBV11-3 and TRBJ2-2; D possibly matches TRBD1 or TRBD2 (6 bases each). CDR1 and CDR2 (germline): SGHNT, YENEEA. Trimming removed 0 bases at V and 4 bases at J, with 15 bases between. The CDR3 totals 17 residues. As DNA, the CDR3 is TGTGCCAGCAGCTTAGATCTAACGGGGGCCGGCACCGGGGAGCTGTTTTTT. The encoded protein is CASSLDLTGAGTGELFF.

Only a few counts were recorded for this clone. The gene calls are TRBV27 and TRBJ2-1; D tentatively reads TRBD1 or TRBD2 (5 bases each). Looked up from germline, CDR1 is MNHEY and CDR2 is SMNVEV (reference sequence). Trimming left V 2 bases short and J 4 bases short, with 9 bases between. This CDR3 region has 14 residues. Here the CDR3 reads CASSLLGPYNEQFF. The CDR3 coding sequence is TGTGCCAGCAGTTTACTGGGACCTTACAATGAGCAGTTCTTC.

This chain connects TRBV5-4 to TRBJ2-5; the D gene is possibly TRBD1 (5 bases). Judging by the DNA end, TRBJ2-7 fits better; the J call may be wrong. Per germline, CDR1 SGHNT and CDR2 YYREEE (reference sequence). The CDR3 contains 15 residues. CDR3 loop: CASSLQDRTSYEQYF. CDR3 DNA sequence: TGTGCCAGCAGCCTGCAAGACAGAACCTCCTACGAGCAGTACTTC.

This clone has only a few counts. The V and J genes are TRBV2 and TRBJ1-1, with D hard to call. This CDR3 contains 15 residues. Germline CDR1 SNHLY, CDR2 FYNNEI. The V end was cut by 2 bases, the J end by 4 bases, with 14 bases between. The CDR3 is CASSESSDRGTEAFF. CDR3 sequence (DNA): TGTGCCAGCAGTGAATCGTCCGACCGAGGCACTGAAGCTTTCTTT. Based on the CDR3 plus reference TRBV2 and TRBJ1-1, the full variable domain is EPEVTQTPSHQVTQMGQEVILRCVPISNHLYFYWYRQILGQKVEFLVSFYNNEISEKSEIFDDQFSVERPDGSNFTLKIRSTKLEDSAMYFCASSESSDRGTEAFFGQGTRLTVV.